This T cell receptor (beta chain) was identified during a study of response to subunit inactivated influenza vaccine. Using its own MiXCR run on the RT-PCR reads, TCRdb lists one record per CDR3 protein. Here the sample spans some 480,000 distinct CDR3 sequences, roughly 9.7% being singletons. This clonotype appeared a few times. Its antigen is still unknown. This CDR3 region has 13 residues. Per the germline V gene, CDR1 is MNHEY and CDR2 is SMNVEV (reference sequence). V shed 7 bases, J shed 4 bases, and the junction held 6 bases outside the gene matches. General study results and limits: There was a suggestion from the authors that each seasonal influenza vaccination recruits few new T cells.

This TCR came from a man aged 50-60 years who received an inactivated influenza vaccine. The J gene is TRBJ1-1, the V gene TRBV27; 7 positions agree with TRBD1. The material was PBMCs from blood, obtained 45 days after vaccination. CDR3 nucleotides: TGTGCCAGCACTATCCAGGGGGGCACTGAAGCTTTCTTT. It codes for CASTIQGGTEAFF.